This T cell receptor (beta chain) came from a study of radiation and T cells in renal cell carcinoma. Using immunoSEQ multiplex PCR, the repertoire was profiled, and TCRdb retains in-frame clones only, with some absent. Of 100,000 to 150,000 clones detected, around 80% appear once; the ten largest clones hold roughly 6.2%. This clone was seen a few times. Time point noted: blood 2 weeks post-SBRT. Regarding treatment: 15 Gy SBRT to primary tumor, nephrectomy 4 weeks later. Trimming took off 3 bases at V and 4 bases at J, with 9 bases between the two ends. The CDR3 covers 12 residues. Germline CDR1 is GTSNPN and CDR2 is SVGIG (reference sequence).

This receptor was identified in a man between 50 and 59 years old with renal cell carcinoma. The rearrangement links TRBV30 to TRBJ1-2, with a weak D call TRBD1 (5 bases). The material sequenced was blood, taken from a patient whose treatment included radiotherapy and nephrectomy. CDR3 amino acids: CAWRLQGYGYTF. The CDR3 nucleotides read TGTGCCTGGAGACTCCAGGGCTATGGCTACACCTTC.